This T cell receptor (beta chain) was retrieved from a study of technical replicates of blood from a few donors. TCRdb's copy holds only in-frame clones and misses some; the assay was immunoSEQ multiplex PCR. The sample yields 80,000 to 100,000 clones, about 92% seen once. This clone occurred once. What was sequenced was T cells isolated from PBMCs. The TCR comes from a human donor in good health.

The CDR3: CASSLGQASSYNEQFF. The CDR3 DNA follows: TGCGCCAGCAGCTTGGGCCAGGCGAGCTCCTACAATGAGCAGTTCTTC. This chain connects TRBV5-1 to TRBJ2-1; D ambiguous. CDR1 and CDR2 (germline): SGHRS, YFSETQ. This CDR3 is built from 16 residues. V dropped 0 bases and J dropped 0 bases, with 10 bases sitting between them.